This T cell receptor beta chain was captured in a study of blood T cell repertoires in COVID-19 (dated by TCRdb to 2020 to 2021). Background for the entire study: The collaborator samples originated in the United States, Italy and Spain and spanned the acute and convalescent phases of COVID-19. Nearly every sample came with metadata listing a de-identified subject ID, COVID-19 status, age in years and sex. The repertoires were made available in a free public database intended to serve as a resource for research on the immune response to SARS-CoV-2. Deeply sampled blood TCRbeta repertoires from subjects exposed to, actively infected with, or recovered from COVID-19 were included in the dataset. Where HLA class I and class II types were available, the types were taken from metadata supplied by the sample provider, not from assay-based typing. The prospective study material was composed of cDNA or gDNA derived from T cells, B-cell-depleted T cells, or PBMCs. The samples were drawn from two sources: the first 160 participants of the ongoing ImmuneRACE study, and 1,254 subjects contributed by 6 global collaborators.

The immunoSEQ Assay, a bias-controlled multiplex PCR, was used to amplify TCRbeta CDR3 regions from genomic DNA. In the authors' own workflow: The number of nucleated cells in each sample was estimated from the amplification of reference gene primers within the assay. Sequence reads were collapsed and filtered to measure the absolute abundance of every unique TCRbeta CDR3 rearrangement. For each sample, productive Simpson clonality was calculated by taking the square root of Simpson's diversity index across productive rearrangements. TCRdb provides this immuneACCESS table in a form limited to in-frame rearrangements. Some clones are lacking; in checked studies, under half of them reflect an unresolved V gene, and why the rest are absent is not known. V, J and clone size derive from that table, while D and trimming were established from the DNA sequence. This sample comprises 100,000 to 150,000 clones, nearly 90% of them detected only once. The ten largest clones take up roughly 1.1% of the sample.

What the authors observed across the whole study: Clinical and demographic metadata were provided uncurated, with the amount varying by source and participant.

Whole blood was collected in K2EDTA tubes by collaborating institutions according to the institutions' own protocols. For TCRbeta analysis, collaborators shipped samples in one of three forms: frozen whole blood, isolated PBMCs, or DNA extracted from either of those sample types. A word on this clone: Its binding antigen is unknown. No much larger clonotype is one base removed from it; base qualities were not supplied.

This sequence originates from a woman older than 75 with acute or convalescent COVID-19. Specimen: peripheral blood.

For the CDR3, the sequence is CASSLTDNSPLHF. The DNA is TGTGCCAGCAGTTTGACAGATAATTCACCCCTCCACTTT. Recombination connected TRBV6-5 to TRBJ1-6, and the D gene may be TRBD1, 5 bases matching. V is reduced by 4 bases and J by 5 bases, leaving a spacing of 6 bases between them. As encoded in the germline V gene, CDR1 is MNHEY while CDR2 is SVGAGI. Including cysteine and phenylalanine, the CDR3 has 13 amino acids. Only the CDR3 part of the read is kept: 39 bases, read in frame from the first base.